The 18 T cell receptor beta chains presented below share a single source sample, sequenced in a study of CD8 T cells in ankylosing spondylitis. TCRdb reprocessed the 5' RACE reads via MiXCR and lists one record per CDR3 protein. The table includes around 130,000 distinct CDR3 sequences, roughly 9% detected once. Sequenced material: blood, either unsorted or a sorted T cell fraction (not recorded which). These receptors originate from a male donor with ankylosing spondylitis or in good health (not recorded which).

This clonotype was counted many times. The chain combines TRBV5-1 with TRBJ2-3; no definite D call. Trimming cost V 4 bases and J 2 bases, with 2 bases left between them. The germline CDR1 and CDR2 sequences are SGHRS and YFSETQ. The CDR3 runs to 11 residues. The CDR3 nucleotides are TGCGCCAGCAGCATCACAGATACGCAGTATTTT. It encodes CASSITDTQYF.

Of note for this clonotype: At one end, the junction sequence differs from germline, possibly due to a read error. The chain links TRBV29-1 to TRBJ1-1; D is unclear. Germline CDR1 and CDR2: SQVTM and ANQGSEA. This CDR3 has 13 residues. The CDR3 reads CSVENLKDTAAFF. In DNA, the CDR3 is TGCAGCGTTGAAAATCTGAAAGACACTGCAGCTTTCTTT.

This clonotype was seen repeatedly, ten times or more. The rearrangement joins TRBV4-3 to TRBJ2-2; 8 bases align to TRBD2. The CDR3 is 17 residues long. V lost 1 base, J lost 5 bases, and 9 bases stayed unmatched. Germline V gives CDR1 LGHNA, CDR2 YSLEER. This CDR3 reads CASSQVSGGRRTGELFF. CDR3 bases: TGCGCCAGCAGCCAAGTCTCAGGCGGGAGGAGAACCGGGGAGCTGTTTTTT.

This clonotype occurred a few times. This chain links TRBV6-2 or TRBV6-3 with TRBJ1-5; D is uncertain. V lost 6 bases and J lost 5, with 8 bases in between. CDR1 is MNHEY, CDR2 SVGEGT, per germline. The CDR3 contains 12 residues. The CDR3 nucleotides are TGTGCCAGCAGGCTCCTCGATCAGCCCCAGCATTTT. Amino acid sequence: CASRLLDQPQHF.

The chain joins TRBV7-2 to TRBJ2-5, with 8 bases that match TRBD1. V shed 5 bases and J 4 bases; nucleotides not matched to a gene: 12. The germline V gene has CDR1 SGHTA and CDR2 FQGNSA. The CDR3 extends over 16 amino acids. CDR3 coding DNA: TGTGCCAGCAGCCCCGGACAGGGTTTGTCGCGAGAGACCCAGTACTTC. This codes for CASSPGQGLSRETQYF.

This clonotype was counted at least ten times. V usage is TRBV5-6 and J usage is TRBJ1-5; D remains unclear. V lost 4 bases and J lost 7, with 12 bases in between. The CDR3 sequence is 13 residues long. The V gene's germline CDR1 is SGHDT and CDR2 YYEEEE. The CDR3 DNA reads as TGTGCCAGCAGCCGGGGAGTTGAGCAGCCCCAGCATTTT. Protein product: CASSRGVEQPQHF.

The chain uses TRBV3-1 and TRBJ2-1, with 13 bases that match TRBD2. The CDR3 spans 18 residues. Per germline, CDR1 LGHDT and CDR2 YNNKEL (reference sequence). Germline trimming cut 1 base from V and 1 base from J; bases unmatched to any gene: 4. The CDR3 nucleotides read TGTGCCAGCAGCCAAGTTTGGACTAGCGGGAGTTCCTACAATGAGCAGTTCTTC. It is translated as CASSQVWTSGSSYNEQFF.

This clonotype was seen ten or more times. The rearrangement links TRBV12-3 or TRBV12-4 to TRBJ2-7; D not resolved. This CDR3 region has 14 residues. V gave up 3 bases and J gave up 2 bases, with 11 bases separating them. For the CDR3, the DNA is TGTGCCAGCAGTTTTCGTGGCCCCCCCTACGAGCAGTACTTC. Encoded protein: CASSFRGPPYEQYF.

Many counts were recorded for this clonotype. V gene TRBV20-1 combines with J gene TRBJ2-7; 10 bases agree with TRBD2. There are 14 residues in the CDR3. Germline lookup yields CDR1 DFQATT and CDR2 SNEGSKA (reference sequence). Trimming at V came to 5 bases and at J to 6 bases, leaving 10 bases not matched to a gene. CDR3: CSAAPTSGIPEQYF. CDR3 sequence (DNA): TGCAGTGCTGCCCCTACTAGCGGGATCCCCGAGCAGTACTTC.

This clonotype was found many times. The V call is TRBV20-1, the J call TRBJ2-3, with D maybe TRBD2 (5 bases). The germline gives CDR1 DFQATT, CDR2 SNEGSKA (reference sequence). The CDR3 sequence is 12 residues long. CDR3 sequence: CGATGGPDTQYF. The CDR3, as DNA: TGCGGCGCTACCGGCGGGCCAGATACGCAGTATTTT.

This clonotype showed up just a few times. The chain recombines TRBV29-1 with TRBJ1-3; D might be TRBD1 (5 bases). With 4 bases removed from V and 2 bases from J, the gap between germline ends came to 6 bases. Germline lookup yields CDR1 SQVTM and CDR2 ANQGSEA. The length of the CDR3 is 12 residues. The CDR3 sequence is CSVGGAGNTIYF. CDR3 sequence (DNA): TGCAGCGTTGGGGGGGCTGGAAACACCATATATTTT. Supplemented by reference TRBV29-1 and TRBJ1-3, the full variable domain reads SAVISQKPSRDICQRGTSLTIQCQVDSQVTMMFWYRQQPGQSLTLIATANQGSEATYESGFVIDKFPISRPNLTFSTLTVSNMSPEDSSIYLCSVGGAGNTIYFGEGSWLTVV.

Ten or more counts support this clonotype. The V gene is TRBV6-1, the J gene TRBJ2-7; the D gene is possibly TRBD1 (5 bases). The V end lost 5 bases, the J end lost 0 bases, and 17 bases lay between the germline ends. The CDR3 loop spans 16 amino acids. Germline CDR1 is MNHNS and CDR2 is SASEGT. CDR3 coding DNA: TGTGCCAGCAGTCCAAGGGGTGGGTACTACTCCTACGAGCAGTACTTC. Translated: CASSPRGGYYSYEQYF.

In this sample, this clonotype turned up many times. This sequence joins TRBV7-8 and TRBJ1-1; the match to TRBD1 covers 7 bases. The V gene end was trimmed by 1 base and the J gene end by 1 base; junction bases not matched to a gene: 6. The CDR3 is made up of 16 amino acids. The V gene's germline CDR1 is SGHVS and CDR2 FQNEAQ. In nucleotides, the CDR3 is TGTGCCAGCAGCTTAGGGGGGCACAGGGGGAACACTGAAGCTTTCTTT. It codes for CASSLGGHRGNTEAFF. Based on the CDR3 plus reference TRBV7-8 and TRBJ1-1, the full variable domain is GAGVSQSPRYKVAKRGQDVALRCDPISGHVSLFWYQQALGQGPEFLTYFQNEAQLDKSGLPSDRFFAERPEGSVSTLKIQRTQQEDSAVYLCASSLGGHRGNTEAFFGQGTRLTVV.

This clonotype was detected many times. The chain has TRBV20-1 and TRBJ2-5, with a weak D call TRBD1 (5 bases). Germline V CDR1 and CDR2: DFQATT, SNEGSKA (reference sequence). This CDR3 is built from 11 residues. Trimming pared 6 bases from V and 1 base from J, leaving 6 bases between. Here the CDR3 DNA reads TGCAGTGCAGGGGCCCAAGAGACCCAGTACTTC. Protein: CSAGAQETQYF.

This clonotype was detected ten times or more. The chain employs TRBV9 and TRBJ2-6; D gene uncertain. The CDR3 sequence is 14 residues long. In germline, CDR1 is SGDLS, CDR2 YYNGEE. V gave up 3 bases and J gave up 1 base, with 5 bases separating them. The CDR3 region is CASSAHSGANVLTF. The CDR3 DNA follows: TGTGCCAGCAGCGCTCATTCTGGGGCCAACGTCCTGACTTTC.

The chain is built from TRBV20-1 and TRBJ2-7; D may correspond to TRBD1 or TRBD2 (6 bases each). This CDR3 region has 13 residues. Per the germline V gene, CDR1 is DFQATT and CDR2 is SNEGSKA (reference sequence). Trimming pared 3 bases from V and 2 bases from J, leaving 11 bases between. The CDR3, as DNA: TGCAGTGCTAGCTGGCGGGACACCTACGAGCAGTACTTC. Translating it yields CSASWRDTYEQYF.

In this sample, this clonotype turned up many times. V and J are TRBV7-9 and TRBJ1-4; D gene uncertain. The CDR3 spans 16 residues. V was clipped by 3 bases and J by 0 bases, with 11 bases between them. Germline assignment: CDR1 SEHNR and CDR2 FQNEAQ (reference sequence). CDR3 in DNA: TGTGCCAGCAGCTTCTACAGAGCTACAACTAATGAAAAACTGTTTTTT. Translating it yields CASSFYRATTNEKLFF.

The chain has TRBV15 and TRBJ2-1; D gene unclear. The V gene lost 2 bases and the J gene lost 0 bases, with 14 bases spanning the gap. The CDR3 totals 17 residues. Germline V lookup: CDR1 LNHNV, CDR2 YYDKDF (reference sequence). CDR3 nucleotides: TGTGCCACCAGCAGACTCGCGACGGCGCTCTCCTACAATGAGCAGTTCTTC. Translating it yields CATSRLATALSYNEQFF.